Listed below are T cell receptor beta chains from one sample, sequenced in a study of T-cell memory formation after mild COVID-19. TCRdb passed the 5' RACE reads through MiXCR, listing each CDR3 protein once. The data contain roughly 350,000 distinct CDR3 sequences, 20% to 25% of them singletons. The sequencing sample was made of PBMCs or a T cell subset sorted from them (not recorded which). Receptors were obtained from an adult woman who had mild COVID-19 (a few samples of this study predate the infection). Cell type and time point are not known. The CDR3 runs from the conserved cysteine through the conserved F or W. Each record gives: clone size, J gene, D gene, V gene, CDR3 protein, CDR3 DNA. D genes are given only for firm matches. Part of the rows lack a size; the others show once, few, many or a class for expanded clones.

few,TRBJ2-7,TRBD2,TRBV4-1,CASSLEAGFTYEQYF,TGCGCCAGCAGCCTAGAAGCGGGGTTCACCTACGAGCAGTACTTC
few,TRBJ2-3,TRBD2,TRBV7-9,CASSSSPLAGGPDTQYF,TGTGCCAGCAGCTCATCCCCCCTAGCGGGGGGACCCGATACGCAGTATTTT
few,TRBJ2-2,NA,TRBV29-1,CSVRENTGELFF,TGCAGCGTTCGGGAGAACACCGGGGAGCTGTTTTTT
few,TRBJ2-7,NA,TRBV21-1,CASSKAQGVGPSYEQYF,TGTGCCAGCAGCAAAGCACAGGGGGTAGGCCCATCCTACGAGCAGTACTTC
NA,TRBJ2-3,TRBD2,TRBV6-1,CATPTSGGLGTDTQYF,TGTGCCACCCCGACTAGCGGGGGCCTCGGCACAGATACGCAGTATTTT
few,TRBJ2-3,TRBD2,TRBV27,CASSLLAGRWDTQYF,TGTGCCAGCAGTCTCCTAGCGGGAAGGTGGGATACGCAGTATTTT
NA,TRBJ2-5,NA,TRBV7-6,CASSLGTAAQYF,TGTGCCAGCAGCTTGGGCACAGCGGCCCAGTACTTC
many,TRBJ2-5,NA,TRBV5-6,CASTFGVGKTQYF,TGTGCCAGCACCTTCGGGGTCGGGAAGACCCAGTACTTC
NA,TRBJ2-5,NA,TRBV10-3,CAISDPGQSGETQYF,TGTGCCATCAGTGACCCGGGACAGAGCGGGGAGACCCAGTACTTC
NA,TRBJ2-7,TRBD2,TRBV29-1,CSVEATGTSGSYEQYF,TGCAGCGTTGAAGCGACCGGGACTAGCGGTTCCTACGAGCAGTACTTC
NA,TRBJ2-3,NA,TRBV19,CASSIGILYWDTQYF,TGTGCCAGTAGTATAGGCATCTTGTATTGGGATACGCAGTATTTT